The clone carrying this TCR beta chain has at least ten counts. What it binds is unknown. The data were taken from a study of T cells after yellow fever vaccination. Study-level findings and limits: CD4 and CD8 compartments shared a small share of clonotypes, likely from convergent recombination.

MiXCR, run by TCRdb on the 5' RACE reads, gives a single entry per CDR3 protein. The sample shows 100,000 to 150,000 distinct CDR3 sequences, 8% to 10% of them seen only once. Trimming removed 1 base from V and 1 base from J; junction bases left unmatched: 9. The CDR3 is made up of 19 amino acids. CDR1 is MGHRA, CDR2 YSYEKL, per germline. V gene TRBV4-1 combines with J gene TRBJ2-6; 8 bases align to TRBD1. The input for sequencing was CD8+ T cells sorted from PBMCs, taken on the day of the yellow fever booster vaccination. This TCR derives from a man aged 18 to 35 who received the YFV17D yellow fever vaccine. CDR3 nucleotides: TGCGCCAGCAGCCAAGTGGGACAGGATCAAACATCTGGGGCCAACGTCCTGACTTTC. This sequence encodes CASSQVGQDQTSGANVLTF.